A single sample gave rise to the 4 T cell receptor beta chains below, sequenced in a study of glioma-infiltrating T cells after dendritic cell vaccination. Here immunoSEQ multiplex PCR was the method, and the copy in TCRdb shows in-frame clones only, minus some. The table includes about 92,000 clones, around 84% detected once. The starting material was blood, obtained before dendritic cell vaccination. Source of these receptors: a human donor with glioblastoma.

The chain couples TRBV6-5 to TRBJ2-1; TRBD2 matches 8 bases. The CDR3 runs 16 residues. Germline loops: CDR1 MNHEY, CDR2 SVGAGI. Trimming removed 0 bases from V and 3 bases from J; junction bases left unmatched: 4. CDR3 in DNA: TGTGCCAGCAGTTACTCCGTGGCGGGAGGCTACAATGAGCAGTTCTTC. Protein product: CASSYSVAGGYNEQFF.

The CDR3 DNA reads as TGCGCCAGCAGCACCGGGACTAGCGGGAGTAATGAGCAGTTCTTC. Translating gives CASSTGTSGSNEQFF. The J gene is TRBJ2-1, the V gene TRBV5-1; TRBD2 matches 14 bases. The CDR3 consists of 15 residues. Germline V gives CDR1 SGHRS, CDR2 YFSETQ. After removal of 4 bases from V and 7 bases from J, the junction contained 4 bases not matched to a gene.

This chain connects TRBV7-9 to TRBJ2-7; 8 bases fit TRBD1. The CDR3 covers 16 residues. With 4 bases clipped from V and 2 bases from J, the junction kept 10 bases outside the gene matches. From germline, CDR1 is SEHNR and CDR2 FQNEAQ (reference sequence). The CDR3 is CASSYSQGTGPYEQYF. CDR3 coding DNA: TGTGCCAGCAGCTACTCGCAGGGGACAGGTCCCTACGAGCAGTACTTC.

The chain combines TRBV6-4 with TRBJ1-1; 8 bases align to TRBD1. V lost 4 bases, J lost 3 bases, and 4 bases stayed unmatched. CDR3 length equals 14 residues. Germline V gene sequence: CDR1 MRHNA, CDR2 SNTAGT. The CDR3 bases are TGTGCCAGCAGTGTAAAACAGGGGGACACTGAAGCTTTCTTT. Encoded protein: CASSVKQGDTEAFF.